This TCR beta chain emerged from a study of blood T cells in healthy people across ages. Study conclusions and caveats: It was held that diversity estimates obtained from one million T cells represented underestimates.

Researchers report isolating at least 6 million PBMCs per sample. Using a J-beta primer mix together with a sample-barcoded 5' primer, a second PCR was run for roughly 6 to 12 cycles. TCRdb reprocessed the 5' RACE reads via MiXCR and lists one record per CDR3 protein. The sample contains about 1,600,000 distinct CDR3 sequences, 42% of which appear only once. Remarks on this clonotype: What it binds is unknown.

The V end lost 7 bases, the J end lost 5 bases, and 17 bases lay between the germline ends. The CDR3 consists of 14 residues. The germline V gene has CDR1 MDHEN and CDR2 SYDVKM. The rearrangement uses TRBV28 and TRBJ2-5, with D possibly TRBD1 on 8 matching bases. The material sequenced was blood. The sequence was collected from a woman in her late teens or twenties in good health. The CDR3 sequence: CASTRQQGGETQYF. The CDR3 DNA sequence: TGTGCCAGCACCCGCCAACAGGGGGGGGAGACCCAGTACTTC.